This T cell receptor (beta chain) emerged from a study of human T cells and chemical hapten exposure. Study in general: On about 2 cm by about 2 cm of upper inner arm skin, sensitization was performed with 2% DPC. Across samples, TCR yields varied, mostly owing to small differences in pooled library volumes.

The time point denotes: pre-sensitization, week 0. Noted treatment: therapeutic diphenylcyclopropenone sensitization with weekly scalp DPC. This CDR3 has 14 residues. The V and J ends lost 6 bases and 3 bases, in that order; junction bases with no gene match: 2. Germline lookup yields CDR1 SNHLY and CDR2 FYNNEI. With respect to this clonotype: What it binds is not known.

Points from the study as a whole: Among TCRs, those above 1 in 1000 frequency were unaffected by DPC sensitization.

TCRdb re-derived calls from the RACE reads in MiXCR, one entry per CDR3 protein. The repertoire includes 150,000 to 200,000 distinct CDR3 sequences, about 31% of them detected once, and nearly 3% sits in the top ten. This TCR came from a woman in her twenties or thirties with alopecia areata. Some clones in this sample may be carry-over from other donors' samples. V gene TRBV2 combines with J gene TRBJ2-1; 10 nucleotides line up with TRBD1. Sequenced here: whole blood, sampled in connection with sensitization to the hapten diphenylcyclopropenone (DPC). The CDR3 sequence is CASRDRGDYNEQFF. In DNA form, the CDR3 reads TGTGCCAGCAGGGACAGGGGGGACTACAATGAGCAGTTCTTC.